This T cell receptor (beta chain) was recorded in a study of T-cell reconstitution after alpha-beta-depleted transplantation in children. General study points: Elevated TCRbeta diversity at day 60 was traced, in some patients, to surviving recipient T cells and thymic progenitors. Once a year had passed after transplant, T-cell counts and diversity came mostly from newly produced T cells. Expanded clones from the graft, numbering several hundred, reportedly supplied alpha-beta T cells about two months after transplant.

Researchers prepared the TCRbeta library using unique molecular identifiers, the study reports. TCRdb processed the PCR reads anew with MiXCR; each CDR3 protein has one entry. The profile shows 330,000 or so distinct CDR3 sequences, over 7% of them singletons. This clonotype was observed at least ten times. Its antigen is currently unknown. V lost 0 bases and J lost 0, with 11 bases in between. CDR1 is SGHRS and CDR2 is YFSETQ in the germline V gene. This CDR3 is 16 amino acids long. The specimen comprised peripheral blood, sampled 360 days after TCRalphabeta/CD19-depleted stem cell transplant. The chain is built from TRBV5-1 and TRBJ2-3; possibly TRBD2 for D (6 bases). The receptor was isolated from a female patient aged 2 to 10 who had a stem cell transplant for Fanconi anemia, so the T cells may come from the graft donor. CDR3 coding DNA: TGCGCCAGCAGCTTGGCTTCTCGGGGGAGCACAGATACGCAGTATTTT. Its translation: CASSLASRGSTDTQYF.